The following is a T cell receptor (beta chain) sequence with its context. What antigen it recognizes has not been identified. Base qualities are not recorded, but no much larger clone differs from it by a single base. The data were taken from a study of blood T cells in healthy people across ages (dated by TCRdb to about 2015). In the study overall: In model experiments, template switching captured about one uniquely barcoded TCR beta cDNA molecule for every two T cells. Using deep sequencing normalized with unique cDNA molecular identifiers, the study measured how TCR beta repertoire diversity changes with age. Donors were grouped into four age groups: young (average approximately 15 years), middle-aged (roughly 37), aged (roughly 62) and long-lived (over 80). Two additional independent replicas of 1 million unique cDNA reads from the same blood draw were analyzed for two donors (one aged 18 to 30 and one aged 80 or older). Overall study results and their limits: The CMV infection status of donors was not known, potentially confounding age-related changes in expanded clonotypes. Estimates of total diversity based on one million sequenced T cells were regarded as lower bounds and as underestimates. Since profiling was done on bulk unsorted PBMCs, naive and antigen-experienced compartments could not be conclusively compared. The long-lived group showed more naive CD4+ T cells, fewer expanded clones and increased TCR diversity than the aged group, suggesting age selection. The percentage of naive T cells measured by flow cytometry correlated strongly with observed TCR beta diversity. As age increased, observed TCR beta diversity per million T cells dropped in a roughly linear way, and a significant reduction was already evident by age roughly 40.

Library generation was performed with 5' RACE. The sequencer was an Illumina HiSeq 2500. A second PCR of roughly 7 to 12 cycles was run with a J-beta primer mix and a sample-barcoded 5' primer. Each TCR beta cDNA molecule received a unique molecular identifier from a template-switch 5' adaptor carrying 12 random nucleotides. Each sample yielded at least 3 million CDR3-containing paired-end reads. All of the RNA was converted into first-strand cDNA using the Mint cDNA synthesis kit, with a TRBC-specific oligonucleotide serving as the primer. After uracil-DNA glycosylase treatment, a first 18-cycle PCR used universal primers M1SS and BC2_uni_R on all cDNA. Per the source publication's procedure: Each sample was normalized by randomly selecting 1 million high-quality reads, each carrying a distinct molecular identifier. Instead of being binned into consensus sequences, reads with shared molecular identifiers were discarded. MiTCR, with a Q25 quality threshold and the strictest error-elimination algorithm, was used for CDR3 identification, clonotype clustering and error correction. A nonparametric unseen species model with Euler transformation was used to estimate a lower bound on total TCR beta diversity. TCRdb reran the public reads through fastp at Q25 and MiXCR, keeping productive beta chains. Identical CDR3 protein sequences are pooled into one entry, listed with their most common genes and DNA. It is TCRdb's table, rather than the study itself, that gives the V and J calls and clone size. This sample lists 800,000 or so distinct CDR3 sequences; 25% were detected once. The ten biggest clones cover more than 3% of the sample.

The junction shows trimming of 4 bases on V and 9 bases on J, and the gene matches do not reach 7 bases of it. From cysteine to phenylalanine, the CDR3 is 14 amino acids long. Only the CDR3 part of the read is kept: 42 bases, read in frame from the first base. CDR1 and CDR2 (MGHRA, YSYEKL) derive from the germline V gene. The 35 to 40 donors, aged about 6 to 100 years, were systemically healthy Caucasian individuals from Russia. Each donor gave ten milliliters of peripheral blood, collected into EDTA-treated Vacutainer tubes. PBMCs were isolated by Ficoll-Paque density-gradient centrifugation, with at least 7 million obtained per sample. Total RNA, at least 6 micrograms per sample, was extracted from PBMCs with Trizol reagent. For every donor, an aliquot of PBMCs went through flow cytometry to measure the percentages of naive CD45RAhigh/CD27high T cells. These data also featured in a second study, about T cells of mothers and their children. The second study reports: The donors were nine systemically healthy Caucasian individuals, made up of three mothers and their six children. cDNA synthesis used all of the extracted RNA, with around 1.4 ug of RNA in each 15 ul reaction. In the second PCR, the M1S primer added sample barcodes and 2-4 random nucleotides. Over 9.5 million TCR beta CDR3 reads were obtained for each mother, and 2.5 million to 3.5 million reads were obtained for each child. TCR recombination output is similarly shaped by thymic selection in related and unrelated pairs, with a minor effect exerted by inherited differences. Normalized repertoire overlap in related mother-child pairs was always slightly higher than in unrelated mother-child pairs, but the difference was never significant. Persistent microchimeric T cell clones were not detected, at a sensitivity of approximately 100 clones per million clonotypes. In the study, deep NGS was used to compare the TCR beta repertoires of mothers and children, and features distinguishing related mother-child pairs from unrelated individuals were sought. On average, the children were about 12 +/- 4 years old, while the mothers were about 37 +/- 4 years old. After adapter ligation was performed with NEBNext reagents, the libraries were sequenced on an Illumina HiSeq 2000 with 100+100 nt paired-end reads. To avoid cross-contamination, the mother libraries and the child libraries were prepared a month apart and sequenced in separate runs. For each donor, somewhere between about 450,000 and 2,000,000 distinct TCR beta clonotypes were identified. Naive TCR beta clonotypes were estimated from low-frequency clonotypes matched to each donor's FACS-determined naive share, without sorting.

The sample taken for sequencing was blood. This sequence uses TRBV4-1 and TRBJ2-1; 9 middle bases align to TRBD1. This TCR was recovered from a boy between 10 and 17 years old in good health. The encoded CDR3 is CASSRRTGGSEQFF. The DNA sequence is as follows: TGCGCCAGCAGCCGCCGAACAGGGGGCAGTGAGCAGTTCTTC.